Below, 21 T cell receptor beta chains from the same sample are listed, as sequenced in a study of T cells in Graves' hyperthyroidism and ophthalmopathy. RNA transcripts were the template for amplifying TCR beta CDR3 regions. Using the HTBI primer set, a first-round RT-PCR was run on the TCR CDR3. TCRdb re-derived calls from the multiplex PCR reads in MiXCR, one entry per CDR3 protein. The table shows 600,000 to 800,000 distinct CDR3 sequences, with roughly a third occurring only once. Sequencing was performed on blood. Receptors were obtained from a woman in her thirties or forties with Graves' hyperthyroidism.

The rearrangement uses TRBV7-9 and TRBJ1-1, with D unresolved. Germline V lookup: CDR1 SEHNR, CDR2 FQNEAQ (reference sequence). Trimming pared 5 bases from V and 8 bases from J, leaving 18 bases between. This CDR3 comprises 14 residues. CDR3 DNA: TGTGCCAGCAGCCTCAGTAGCGGAACGTCCGAAGCTTTCTTT. It encodes CASSLSSGTSEAFF. Using reference TRBV7-9 and TRBJ1-1 for the parts outside the CDR3, the full variable domain is DTGVSQNPRHKITKRGQNVTFRCDPISEHNRLYWYRQTLGQGPEFLTYFQNEAQLEKSRLLSDRFSAERPKGSFSTLEIQRTEQGDSAMYLCASSLSSGTSEAFFGQGTRLTVV.

The chain is built from TRBV10-2 and TRBJ2-7, with D unresolved. The V and J ends lost 8 bases and 3 bases respectively, with 11 bases between them. Germline-derived CDR1 and CDR2 are WSHSY and SAAADI. This CDR3 region has 12 residues. CDR3 coding DNA: TGCGCCAGCTGGTCAGCTTACTACGAGCAGTACTTC. Its translation is CASWSAYYEQYF.

This clonotype has a handful of counts. V and J are TRBV4-3 and TRBJ2-7, with D perhaps TRBD1 (5 bases). The germline V gene encodes CDR1 LGHNA and CDR2 YSLEER. Deletions cut 0 bases from V and 0 bases from J, with 15 bases between. There are 17 residues in the CDR3. In DNA, the CDR3 is TGCGCCAGCAGCCAAGATTCTGTGGGGCTCAGCTCCTACGAGCAGTACTTC. Translated, it gives CASSQDSVGLSSYEQYF.

This clonotype was seen only a few times. The V call is TRBV19, the J call TRBJ1-4; no reliable D call. The CDR3 extends over 15 amino acids. Germline V lookup: CDR1 LNHDA, CDR2 SQIVND (reference sequence). Between the trimmed V and J ends, which lost 6 bases and 0 bases, there was a span of 11 bases. CDR3 sequence (DNA): TGTGCCAGTAGACAATACCTAACAACTAATGAAAAACTGTTTTTT. Protein: CASRQYLTTNEKLFF.

In the case of this clonotype: A read error may be the cause here, since a much bigger clone is one base away. V gene TRBV2 combines with J gene TRBJ2-7, with 9 bases fitting TRBD1. CDR3 length equals 16 residues. Unmatched junction bases numbered 8, after V lost 0 bases and J lost 5 bases. Germline-derived CDR1 and CDR2 are SNHLY and FYNNEI. CDR3 sequence: CASSEASTGGLDEQYF. For the CDR3, the DNA is TGTGCCAGCAGTGAAGCTAGTACAGGGGGCTTGGACGAGCAGTACTTC.

About this clonotype itself: Just one base apart from a much larger clone, this may be a read error. This chain uses TRBV6-5 with TRBJ2-7; D is perhaps TRBD1 (6 bases). This CDR3 is 11 amino acids long. Per the germline V gene, CDR1 is MNHEY and CDR2 is SVGAGI. The V end lost 6 bases, the J end lost 5 bases, and 8 bases lay between the germline ends. The CDR3 is CASSTGNEQYF. The CDR3 region has the DNA TGTGCCAGCAGCACAGGGAACGAGCAGTACTTC.

This sequence joins TRBV7-8 and TRBJ2-7; unclear D gene. V lost 2 bases and J 3 bases, leaving 20 bases between the germline ends. The CDR3 has 17 residues. Germline V gene sequence: CDR1 SGHVS, CDR2 FQNEAQ. CDR3 DNA: TGTGCCAGCAGCTTACCACAACCCCGGACCTGCTGCTACGAGCAGTACTTC. This sequence encodes CASSLPQPRTCCYEQYF. Complete variable domain (other parts from reference TRBV7-8 and TRBJ2-7): GAGVSQSPRYKVAKRGQDVALRCDPISGHVSLFWYQQALGQGPEFLTYFQNEAQLDKSGLPSDRFFAERPEGSVSTLKIQRTQQEDSAVYLCASSLPQPRTCCYEQYFGPGTRLTVT.

This clonotype appeared a few times. The CDR3 DNA follows: TGTGCCAGCAGCTTAGCGTTCGGCACAGATACGCAGTATTTT. Translated, it gives CASSLAFGTDTQYF. The chain recombines TRBV7-2 with TRBJ2-3; D unclear. The germline V and J ends were trimmed by 0 bases and 1 base, with 5 bases remaining between them. The CDR3 spans 14 residues. Germline-derived CDR1 and CDR2 are SGHTA and FQGNSA.

The genes are TRBV29-1 and TRBJ1-6; TRBD1 matches at 7 bases. Germline assignment: CDR1 SQVTM and CDR2 ANQGSEA. The V gene end was trimmed by 7 bases and the J gene end by 0 bases; junction bases not matched to a gene: 9. The CDR3 spans 16 residues. The CDR3 bases are TGCAGCGCGACAGGACAGGCGAGCTCCTATAATTCACCCCTCCACTTT. It specifies CSATGQASSYNSPLHF.

The rearrangement links TRBV29-1 to TRBJ1-2, with unresolved D. The germline V gene has CDR1 SQVTM and CDR2 ANQGSEA. The CDR3 loop spans 12 amino acids. With 6 bases removed from V and 2 bases from J, the gap between germline ends came to 10 bases. The CDR3 DNA is TGCAGCGTCACGGGCCTCAACTATGGCTACACCTTC. Amino acids: CSVTGLNYGYTF.

This clonotype was seen ten or more times. The chain carries TRBV7-9 and TRBJ1-1, with D hard to call. This CDR3 is built from 15 residues. Trimming cost V 2 bases and J 4 bases, with 14 bases left between them. From germline, CDR1 is SEHNR and CDR2 FQNEAQ (reference sequence). This chain's CDR3 is CASSLNRGRGTEAFF. In nucleotides, the CDR3 is TGTGCCAGCAGCTTAAACCGGGGTCGGGGCACTGAAGCTTTCTTT.

This clonotype has a handful of counts. This chain links TRBV12-3 or TRBV12-4 with TRBJ1-1; the D is unclear. Trimming removed 3 bases from V and 5 bases from J, with 16 bases in between. CDR3 length equals 15 residues. The CDR3: CASSLAQLSWTEAFF. CDR3 in DNA: TGTGCCAGCAGTTTGGCCCAGTTGAGTTGGACTGAAGCTTTCTTT.

This clonotype was counted a few times. The genes are TRBV3-1 and TRBJ1-6; D is undetermined. Deletions cut 2 bases from V and 11 bases from J, with 10 bases between. This CDR3 region has 13 residues. Per germline, CDR1 LGHDT and CDR2 YNNKEL (reference sequence). The chain's CDR3 is CASSQQDRTPLHF. The CDR3 DNA reads TGTGCCAGCAGCCAACAAGATAGGACACCCCTCCACTTT.

A word on this clonotype: One end of the junction varies from germline; a read error may be responsible. The chain uses TRBV20-1 and TRBJ2-7; 10 bases align to TRBD2. CDR3 length equals 15 residues. Germline CDR1 is DFQATT and CDR2 is SNEGSKA (reference sequence). The CDR3 sequence is CSARDSGLATCEQYF. CDR3 in DNA: TGCAGCGCTAGAGATTCGGGACTAGCGACCTGCGAGCAGTACTTC.

This clonotype was seen a few times. The chain uses TRBV7-9 and TRBJ1-2; D is possibly TRBD1 (5 bases). The CDR3 has 17 amino acids. CDR1 SEHNR and CDR2 FQNEAQ come from the germline V gene (reference sequence). Trimming took off 5 bases at V and 0 bases at J, with 19 bases between the two ends. As DNA, the CDR3 is TGTGCCAGCAGCGAATACAGGAACTCTAAAGCTAACTATGGCTACACCTTC. It yields the protein CASSEYRNSKANYGYTF.

In its sample, this clonotype was seen many times. The CDR3: CASTRGNQPQHF. The CDR3 DNA reads TGTGCCAGCACGAGGGGAAATCAGCCCCAGCATTTT. V gene TRBV25-1 combines with J gene TRBJ1-5; a weak D match, TRBD1 (5 bases). CDR3 size: 12 residues. V lost 7 bases and J 4 bases, leaving 8 bases between the germline ends. CDR1 and CDR2 from the germline V gene are MGHDK and SYGVNS. The full variable domain, completed using reference TRBV25-1 and TRBJ1-5, is EADIYQTPRYLVIGTGKKITLECSQTMGHDKMYWYQQDPGMELHLIHYSYGVNSTEKGDLSSESTVSRIRTEHFPLTLESARPSHTSQYLCASTRGNQPQHFGDGTRLSIL.

In its sample, this clonotype was seen a few times. The rearrangement uses TRBV5-6 and TRBJ2-5, with a possible D match to TRBD1 (6 bases). Trimming took off 6 bases at V and 2 bases at J, with 17 bases between the two ends. CDR1 SGHDT and CDR2 YYEEEE come from the germline V gene. This CDR3 has 15 amino acids. The CDR3 spells CASTLFGTRQETQYF. CDR3 coding DNA: TGTGCCAGCACCCTTTTTGGGACAAGACAAGAGACCCAGTACTTC.

This clonotype appeared many times. This sequence joins TRBV7-8 and TRBJ2-2; D remains unclear. The CDR3 runs to 13 residues. The germline CDR1 and CDR2 sequences are SGHVS and FQNEAQ. V lost 2 bases and J lost 4, with 5 bases in between. The DNA for the CDR3 is TGTGCCAGCAGCTTATCCACCACCGGGGAGCTGTTTTTT. Its translation: CASSLSTTGELFF.

Only a few counts were recorded for this clonotype. The chain recombines TRBV7-9 with TRBJ1-1; D possibly corresponds to TRBD1 (5 bases). The length of the CDR3 is 18 residues. The germline V gene has CDR1 SEHNR and CDR2 FQNEAQ (reference sequence). The V gene lost 5 bases and the J gene lost 4 bases, with 26 bases spanning the gap. For the CDR3, the DNA is TGTGCCAGCAGCAGTAAGTGGGGTTTGACAGCAGGAAGCACTGAAGCTTTCTTT. It yields the protein CASSSKWGLTAGSTEAFF.

The chain combines TRBV7-9 with TRBJ1-4; D uncertain. Germline CDR1 reads SEHNR; CDR2 reads FQNEAQ (reference sequence). This CDR3 has 11 amino acids. V lost 6 bases, J lost 11 bases, and 10 bases lay in between. The CDR3 loop is CASSSSGKLFF. The CDR3 DNA is TGTGCCAGCAGTTCCAGCGGGAAACTGTTTTTT.

This clonotype showed up many times. V gene TRBV29-1 combines with J gene TRBJ1-3; D call uncertain. Per germline, CDR1 SQVTM and CDR2 ANQGSEA. The V end lost 3 bases, the J end lost 0 bases, and 9 bases lay between the germline ends. This CDR3 has 14 amino acids. The CDR3 coding sequence is TGCAGCGTTGACGGGTCCTCCTCTGGAAACACCATATATTTT. Its translation: CSVDGSSSGNTIYF.